This T cell receptor beta chain appears in the sequencing data of a study of cytomegalovirus exposure and HLA in healthy donors. The CDR3 is 15 amino acids. In the PCR, 60 Vbeta and 13 Jbeta primers were used. Assay used: immunoSEQ multiplex PCR; TCRdb lists only in-frame clones, some missing. The table has under 90,000 clones, 70% to 90% seen once. Sequencing was done on a sample of PBMCs. V usage is TRBV21-1 and J usage is TRBJ2-7; the DNA was not used to check the table's D call, TRBD1. TRBV21-1 is given as a pseudogene. The sequence was collected from a man aged 18 to 35 in good health and CMV-seronegative. DNA for the CDR3: TGTGCCAGCAGCAAAACCACGACAGAATCCTACGAGCAGTACTTC. Translated: CASSKTTTESYEQYF.